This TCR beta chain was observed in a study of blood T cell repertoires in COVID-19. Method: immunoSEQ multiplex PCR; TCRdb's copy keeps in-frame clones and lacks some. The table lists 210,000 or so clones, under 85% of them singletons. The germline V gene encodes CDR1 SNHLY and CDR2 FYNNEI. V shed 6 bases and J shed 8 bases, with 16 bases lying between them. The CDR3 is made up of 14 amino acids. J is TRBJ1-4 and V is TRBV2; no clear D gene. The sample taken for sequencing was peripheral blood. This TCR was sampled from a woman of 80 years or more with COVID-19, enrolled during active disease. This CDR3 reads CASRDRVGSEKLFF. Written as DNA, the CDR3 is TGTGCCAGCAGGGATCGGGTAGGGAGCGAAAAACTGTTTTTT.